One sample yielded the 19 T cell receptor beta chains listed below, sequenced in a study of blood T cells in healthy people across ages. The authors ran a second PCR of 7 to 11 cycles using a sample-barcoded 5' primer and a J-beta primer mix. Each CDR3 protein gets one entry after TCRdb re-called the 5' RACE reads with MiXCR. The sample lists about 1.8 million distinct CDR3 sequences; around 48% were seen once. The sample was blood. These receptors came from a woman aged 40 to 50 in good health.

The chain couples TRBV6-5 to TRBJ2-5, with D unclear. Matching the DNA end better, TRBJ2-7 makes the J call doubtful. The CDR3 spans 10 residues. Germline CDR1 reads MNHEY; CDR2 reads SVGAGI. Here the CDR3 reads CASSYGEQYF. CDR3 sequence (DNA): TGTGCCAGCAGTTACGGCGAGCAGTACTTC.

This sequence joins TRBV7-2 and TRBJ2-3; 10 nucleotides agree with TRBD2. The V gene end was trimmed by 2 bases and the J gene end by 2 bases; junction bases not matched to a gene: 13. The CDR3 extends over 19 amino acids. Germline assignment: CDR1 SGHTA and CDR2 FQGNSA. The CDR3 coding sequence is TGTGCCAGCAGCTTATCTTGGGGAGGAGCGGGGGGGCTCACAGATACGCAGTATTTT. It translates to CASSLSWGGAGGLTDTQYF. Variable domain in full (rest from reference TRBV7-2 and TRBJ2-3): GAGVSQSPSNKVTEKGKDVELRCDPISGHTALYWYRQSLGQGLEFLIYFQGNSAPDKSGLPSDRFSAERTGGSVSTLTIQRTQQEDSAVYLCASSLSWGGAGGLTDTQYFGPGTRLTVL.

This clonotype appeared a single time. J is TRBJ2-2 and V is TRBV20-1; D may match TRBD1 or TRBD2 (7 bases each). Looked up from germline, CDR1 is DFQATT and CDR2 is SNEGSKA (reference sequence). The CDR3 contains 15 residues. Trimming left V 6 bases short and J 3 bases short, with 17 bases between. CDR3: CSAPGQGGYTGELFF. CDR3 nucleotide sequence: TGCAGTGCCCCAGGGCAGGGGGGGTACACCGGGGAGCTGTTTTTT.

The chain uses TRBV7-9 and TRBJ2-5, with D unclear. The J call may not be correct, given that the DNA end is closer to TRBJ2-7. CDR1 is SEHNR, CDR2 FQNEAQ, per germline (reference sequence). The CDR3 length is 10 residues. CDR3 DNA sequence: TGTGCCAGCAGCTTTTTCGAGCAGTACTTC. Translating gives CASSFFEQYF.

The chain uses TRBV7-9 and TRBJ2-3, with D possibly being TRBD1 or TRBD2 (5 bases each). V lost 6 bases to trimming and J lost 3 bases, with 16 bases between them. CDR1 is SEHNR, CDR2 FQNEAQ, per germline (reference sequence). The CDR3 has 15 residues. CDR3 region: CASSTGTALTDTQYF. The CDR3 DNA follows: TGTGCCAGCAGTACCGGGACGGCTCTGACAGATACGCAGTATTTT.

The chain combines TRBV5-1 with TRBJ2-7; D is uncertain. Germline V gives CDR1 SGHRS, CDR2 YFSETQ. The CDR3 has 15 residues. V lost 4 bases and J 0 bases, leaving 14 bases between the germline ends. CDR3 in amino acids: CASSRKPWNSYEQYF. The CDR3 bases are TGCGCCAGCAGCCGAAAACCCTGGAACTCCTACGAGCAGTACTTC. Full variable domain (outside the CDR3, taken from reference TRBV5-1 and TRBJ2-7): KAGVTQTPRYLIKTRGQQVTLSCSPISGHRSVSWYQQTPGQGLQFLFEYFSETQRNKGNFPGRFSGRQFSNSRSEMNVSTLELGDSALYLCASSRKPWNSYEQYFGPGTRLTVT.

This clonotype was observed at least ten times. The V and J genes are TRBV4-3 and TRBJ2-1; D not resolved. The germline CDR1 and CDR2 sequences are LGHNA and YSLEER. V was pared by 4 bases and J by 9 bases, with 16 bases between. The length of the CDR3 is 14 residues. Written as DNA, the CDR3 is TGCGCCAGCAGCCTTAGCCTAAACCGTGGTGAGCAGTTCTTC. It translates to CASSLSLNRGEQFF.

This clonotype was seen a handful of times. V gene TRBV5-1 combines with J gene TRBJ2-5; unclear D gene. Germline CDR1 and CDR2: SGHRS and YFSETQ. CDR3 size: 15 residues. Between the trimmed V and J ends, which lost 0 bases and 6 bases, there was a span of 15 bases. CDR3 nucleotide sequence: TGCGCCAGCAGCTTGGAATTCTCCGAAGAGAAGACCCAGTACTTC. Translating it yields CASSLEFSEEKTQYF.

This clonotype was detected a few times. This chain uses TRBV20-1 with TRBJ2-3; D may be TRBD2 (5 bases). The CDR3 sequence is 15 residues long. V was clipped by 4 bases and J by 0 bases, with 14 bases between them. In germline, CDR1 is DFQATT, CDR2 SNEGSKA (reference sequence). CDR3 coding DNA: TGCAGTGCTAAAAAAGCGGCGTTTAGCACAGATACGCAGTATTTT. Its translation: CSAKKAAFSTDTQYF.

This clonotype turned up a few times. This chain joins TRBV6-5 and TRBJ2-5; TRBD1 aligns across 7 bases. With V trimmed by 0 bases and J by 2 bases, 6 bases remained unmatched. The CDR3 runs 16 residues. Germline V gives CDR1 MNHEY, CDR2 SVGAGI. The CDR3 here is CASSYSIARGQETQYF. In DNA, the CDR3 is TGTGCCAGCAGTTACTCGATTGCCAGGGGGCAAGAGACCCAGTACTTC.

This clonotype was recorded at least ten times. This chain uses TRBV7-2 with TRBJ2-1; D is unclear. CDR3 size: 14 residues. V lost 1 base to trimming and J lost 4 bases, with 8 bases between them. CDR1 SGHTA and CDR2 FQGNSA come from the germline V gene. The CDR3 coding sequence is TGTGCCAGCAGCTTAGGGGTAGGGTACAATGAGCAGTTCTTC. Amino acid sequence: CASSLGVGYNEQFF.

Only a few counts were recorded for this clonotype. The chain combines TRBV20-1 with TRBJ2-3; TRBD2 might be the D (5 bases). CDR1 is DFQATT and CDR2 is SNEGSKA in the germline V gene (reference sequence). Trimming took off 0 bases at V and 3 bases at J, with 13 bases between the two ends. The CDR3 is made up of 15 amino acids. CDR3 amino acids: CSARDSGSGTDTQYF. CDR3 in DNA: TGCAGTGCTAGAGATAGTGGGAGTGGAACAGATACGCAGTATTTT.

This clonotype has only one observation. The rearrangement links TRBV4-3 to TRBJ1-2; TRBD1 is a possible D gene (5 bases). CDR1 is LGHNA, CDR2 YSLEER, per germline. This CDR3 contains 15 residues. Trimming shortened V by 0 bases and J by 8 bases, and 16 bases separated the two germline ends. The CDR3 DNA is TGCGCCAGCAGCCAAGAAGGCGGGGCCTTAAGGGGCTACACCTTC. Its protein is CASSQEGGALRGYTF.

The chain employs TRBV28 and TRBJ2-1; tentative D call: TRBD1 (6 bases). With 6 bases removed from V and 7 bases from J, the gap between germline ends came to 13 bases. Germline loops: CDR1 MDHEN, CDR2 SYDVKM. CDR3 length: 13 residues. CDR3 amino acids: CASRKITGNEQFF. The CDR3 nucleotides read TGTGCCAGCAGAAAAATCACAGGGAATGAGCAGTTCTTC.

This clonotype was counted between two and nine times. The J gene is TRBJ2-5, the V gene TRBV7-9; a weak D match, TRBD1 (6 bases). V was cut by 2 bases and J by 2 bases, with 12 bases left in between. Germline CDR1 is SEHNR and CDR2 is FQNEAQ (reference sequence). This CDR3 spans 15 amino acids. The CDR3 loop is CASSLTTGQQETQYF. CDR3 nucleotides: TGTGCCAGCAGCTTAACCACAGGGCAACAAGAGACCCAGTACTTC.

This chain joins TRBV7-9 and TRBJ2-5; D gene ambiguous. This CDR3 is built from 14 residues. CDR1 and CDR2 (germline): SEHNR, FQNEAQ (reference sequence). The ends were cut back, 5 bases at V and 2 bases at J, with 12 bases in the middle. The CDR3: CASSTNGLQETQYF. The CDR3 DNA follows: TGTGCCAGCAGCACAAACGGATTACAAGAGACCCAGTACTTC.

CDR3 loop: CASSLAGVVNTEAFF. CDR3 nucleotides: TGCGCCAGCAGCTTGGCCGGGGTAGTGAACACTGAAGCTTTCTTT. The chain is built from TRBV5-1 and TRBJ1-1; D is unclear. V lost 0 bases and J lost 0, with 9 bases in between. This CDR3 spans 15 amino acids. Germline CDR1 reads SGHRS; CDR2 reads YFSETQ.

The V gene is TRBV6-2 or TRBV6-3, the J gene TRBJ2-7; 10 bases agree with TRBD2. The J call may be mistaken, given a closer DNA end match to TRBJ2-5. The CDR3 loop spans 17 amino acids. CDR1 MNHEY and CDR2 SVGEGT come from the germline V gene. This CDR3 reads CASSRSGGAFYPETQYF. CDR3 DNA: TGTGCCAGCAGTAGGAGCGGGGGGGCGTTTTATCCGGAGACCCAGTACTTC.

The CDR3 nucleotides read TGTGCCAGCAGTTTCCGCGGGGCCGACAATGAGCAGTTCTTC. Protein product: CASSFRGADNEQFF. This chain links TRBV6-2 or TRBV6-3 with TRBJ2-1, with TRBD2 as a possible D gene (6 bases). The V gene lost 4 bases and the J gene lost 5 bases, with 12 bases spanning the gap. The CDR3 is made up of 14 amino acids. Germline CDR1 is MNHEY and CDR2 is SVGEGT.